Sequencing of this TCR beta chain was carried out in a study of Ad26.COV2.S vaccination and SARS-CoV-2 variants. This table comes from immunoSEQ multiplex PCR, and its TCRdb copy is limited to in-frame clones, with some not included. Of 240,000 or so clones in the sample, 70% to 90% were seen once. Treatment defined: approximately 18 received Ad26.COV2.S at low or high dose, single or two shots; roughly five received placebo; per-sample allocation not given. After the first vaccine or placebo injection, samples were drawn on day 63. The CDR3 runs 14 residues. Germline V gene lookup returns CDR1 SGHRS and CDR2 YFSETQ. V lost 4 bases to trimming and J lost 5 bases, with 12 bases between them.

The chain is built from TRBV5-1 and TRBJ2-2; D not certain. The source material was peripheral blood, sampled in a trial of Ad26.COV2.S vaccine versus placebo. This TCR was sampled from a person between 18 and 65 years old who received the Ad26.COV2.S COVID-19 vaccine or a placebo. The CDR3 here is CASSQYQATGELFF. Here the CDR3 DNA reads TGCGCCAGCAGCCAATACCAGGCAACCGGGGAGCTGTTTTTT.